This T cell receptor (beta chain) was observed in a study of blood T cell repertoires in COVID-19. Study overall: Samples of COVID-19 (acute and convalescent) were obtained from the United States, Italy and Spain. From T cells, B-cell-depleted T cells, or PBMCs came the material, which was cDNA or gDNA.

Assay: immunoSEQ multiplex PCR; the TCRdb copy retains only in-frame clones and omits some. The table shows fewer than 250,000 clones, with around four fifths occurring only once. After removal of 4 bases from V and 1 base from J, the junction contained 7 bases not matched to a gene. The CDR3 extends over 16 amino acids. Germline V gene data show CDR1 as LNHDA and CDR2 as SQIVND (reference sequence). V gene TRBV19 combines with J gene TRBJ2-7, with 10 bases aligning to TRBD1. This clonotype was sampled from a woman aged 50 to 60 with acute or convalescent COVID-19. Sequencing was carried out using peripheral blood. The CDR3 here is CASSTLRDRGSYEQYF. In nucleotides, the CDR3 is TGTGCCAGTAGTACTCTCCGGGACAGGGGTTCCTACGAGCAGTACTTC.